The 18 T cell receptor beta chains given below trace back to one sample, sequenced in a study of blood T cell repertoires in COVID-19. The assay was immunoSEQ multiplex PCR, and TCRdb's table has in-frame clones only and misses some. The data contain tens of thousands of clones, roughly 87% of them singletons. Source material: peripheral blood. These receptors originate from an elderly man with acute or convalescent COVID-19.

The chain carries TRBV18 and TRBJ1-4; 7 bases align to TRBD1. Germline V gene lookup returns CDR1 KGHSH and CDR2 LQKENI. The CDR3 runs to 14 residues. V lost 8 bases to trimming and J lost 7 bases; unmatched junction nucleotides: 10. The CDR3 is CASHRVGGGEKLFF. The CDR3 region has the DNA TGTGCCAGCCACCGGGTAGGGGGCGGTGAAAAACTGTTTTTT.

This clone appeared once. The chain uses TRBV19 and TRBJ2-3, with a possible D match to TRBD2 (6 bases). V lost 6 bases, J lost 2 bases, and 9 bases lay in between. CDR3 length: 13 residues. Germline CDR1 LNHDA, CDR2 SQIVND (reference sequence). CDR3 sequence: CASSGTLTDTQYF. In DNA, the CDR3 is TGTGCCAGTAGCGGGACTCTCACAGATACGCAGTATTTT.

The chain carries TRBV3-1 (or the pseudogene TRBV3-2) and TRBJ1-2, with a possible D match to TRBD1 (6 bases). This CDR3 region has 17 residues. Germline V CDR1 and CDR2: LGHDT, YNNKEL (reference sequence). Trimming pared 4 bases from V and 7 bases from J, leaving 25 bases between. Here the CDR3 DNA reads TGTGCCAGCAGCCCGAATCTGGACTCAGGGGATTCTAGTGGCTACACCTTC. It yields the protein CASSPNLDSGDSSGYTF.

Only one count was recorded for this clone. This chain joins TRBV9 and TRBJ1-1; D might be TRBD1 (6 bases). Per the germline V gene, CDR1 is SGDLS and CDR2 is YYNGEE. CDR3 length: 14 residues. The germline V and J ends were trimmed by 4 bases and 0 bases, with 10 bases remaining between them. The CDR3 protein is CASSRDNMNTEAFF. DNA of the CDR3: TGTGCCAGCAGCCGGGACAACATGAACACTGAAGCTTTCTTT.

CDR3 DNA: TGTGCCAGCAGTTTACAGGGCAATCAGCCCCAGCATTTT. Translated, it gives CASSLQGNQPQHF. The V gene is TRBV27, the J gene TRBJ1-5; D unclear. Trimming removed 2 bases from V and 2 bases from J, with 4 bases in between. There are 13 residues in the CDR3. CDR1 and CDR2 (germline): MNHEY, SMNVEV (reference sequence).

This rearrangement joins TRBV28 to TRBJ2-1; TRBD2 matches at 10 bases. The CDR3 has 14 amino acids. From germline, CDR1 is MDHEN and CDR2 SYDVKM. Trimming at V came to 5 bases and at J to 4 bases, leaving 2 bases not matched to a gene. The CDR3 DNA is TGTGCCAGCAGTGTACTAGCGGGGTACAATGAGCAGTTCTTC. As protein: CASSVLAGYNEQFF.

V is TRBV12-3 or TRBV12-4 and J is TRBJ2-1, with TRBD1 matching over 9 bases. The CDR3 has 13 residues. The V and J ends lost 8 bases and 7 bases, in that order; junction bases with no gene match: 6. The CDR3 region has the DNA TGTGCCAGCCGCCGGACAGGGGATAATGAGCAGTTCTTC. Translating it yields CASRRTGDNEQFF.

This clone was counted once. The CDR3 reads CASSPRTGGAGFYGYTF. CDR3 nucleotide sequence: TGTGCCAGCAGCCCCCGGACAGGGGGCGCGGGTTTCTATGGCTACACCTTC. This sequence joins TRBV7-8 and TRBJ1-2, with 11 bases fitting TRBD1. Germline CDR1 is SGHVS and CDR2 is FQNEAQ. Losses at the gene ends were 5 bases for V and 4 bases for J; bases not matched to a gene: 12. The CDR3 is made up of 17 amino acids. Based on the CDR3 plus reference TRBV7-8 and TRBJ1-2, the full variable domain is GAGVSQSPRYKVAKRGQDVALRCDPISGHVSLFWYQQALGQGPEFLTYFQNEAQLDKSGLPSDRFFAERPEGSVSTLKIQRTQQEDSAVYLCASSPRTGGAGFYGYTFGSGTRLTVV.

This sequence joins TRBV12-3 or TRBV12-4 and TRBJ2-1; TRBD1 agrees at 7 bases. After removal of 3 bases from V and 5 bases from J, the junction contained 1 base not matched to a gene. The CDR3 is 13 amino acids. CDR3 nucleotides: TGTGCCAGCAGTTTGGACAGGAACAATGAGCAGTTCTTC. Protein sequence: CASSLDRNNEQFF.

The chain links TRBV14 to TRBJ2-1; a possible D gene is TRBD2 (6 bases). The CDR3 extends over 16 amino acids. Germline V gene data show CDR1 as SGHDN and CDR2 as FVKESK. V was cut by 1 base and J by 6 bases, with 16 bases left in between. The CDR3 sequence: CASSQGKGLRRNEQFF. The CDR3 region has the DNA TGTGCCAGCAGCCAAGGAAAGGGACTCCGCCGCAATGAGCAGTTCTTC.

The gene calls are TRBV5-6 and TRBJ1-1, with D uncertain. Germline CDR1 and CDR2: SGHDT and YYEEEE. This CDR3 has 13 amino acids. Deletions cut 0 bases from V and 1 base from J, with 4 bases between. Written as DNA, the CDR3 is TGTGCCAGCAGCTTGGCCAGGAACACTGAAGCTTTCTTT. As protein: CASSLARNTEAFF. Filled out from reference TRBV5-6 and TRBJ1-1, the complete variable domain reads DAGVTQSPTHLIKTRGQQVTLRCSPKSGHDTVSWYQQALGQGPQFIFQYYEEEERQRGNFPDRFSGHQFPNYSSELNVNALLLGDSALYLCASSLARNTEAFFGQGTRLTVV.

This chain links TRBV5-1 with TRBJ1-2; tentative D call: TRBD1 (5 bases). V shed 0 bases and J shed 7 bases, with 13 bases lying between them. The CDR3 is made up of 14 amino acids. The germline CDR1 and CDR2 sequences are SGHRS and YFSETQ. CDR3 bases: TGCGCCAGCAGCTTGGAGGGCGGGGGACTTGGCTACACCTTC. This gives the protein CASSLEGGGLGYTF.

V usage is TRBV6-5 and J usage is TRBJ1-6, with 9 bases identical to TRBD1. The V and J ends lost 6 bases and 8 bases, in that order; junction bases with no gene match: 8. Germline loops: CDR1 MNHEY, CDR2 SVGAGI. The CDR3 covers 15 residues. The CDR3 nucleotides read TGTGCCAGCAGACCATCGGGACAGGGTGATTCACCCCTCCACTTT. It translates to CASRPSGQGDSPLHF.

The chain links TRBV19 to TRBJ1-4; D perhaps matches TRBD1 (6 bases). Trimming removed 4 bases from V and 3 bases from J, with 9 bases in between. Per germline, CDR1 LNHDA and CDR2 SQIVND (reference sequence). This CDR3 comprises 14 residues. The CDR3 DNA reads TGTGCCAGTAGTAGGACAGCGGCTAATGAAAAACTGTTTTTT. It is translated as CASSRTAANEKLFF. Looking up the rest from reference TRBV19 and TRBJ1-4 gives the full variable domain: DGGITQSPKYLFRKEGQNVTLSCEQNLNHDAMYWYRQDPGQGLRLIYYSQIVNDFQKGDIAEGYSVSREKKESFPLTVTSAQKNPTAFYLCASSRTAANEKLFFGSGTQLSVL.

This chain joins TRBV25-1 and TRBJ2-7; D is undetermined. The ends were cut back, 4 bases at V and 1 base at J, with 8 bases in the middle. This CDR3 has 13 amino acids. The germline V gene has CDR1 MGHDK and CDR2 SYGVNS. Here the CDR3 DNA reads TGTGCCAGCAGTGTGGCCAGTTCCTACGAGCAGTACTTC. This encodes CASSVASSYEQYF.

This clone is a singleton in its sample. V usage is TRBV29-1 and J usage is TRBJ2-1, with D unresolved. Trimming removed 7 bases at V and 5 bases at J, with 12 bases between. CDR1 SQVTM and CDR2 ANQGSEA come from the germline V gene. The length of the CDR3 is 12 residues. CDR3 amino acids: CSAYWSDNEQFF. The DNA of the CDR3 is TGCAGCGCTTACTGGAGCGACAATGAGCAGTTCTTC.

This chain connects TRBV29-1 to TRBJ2-3; TRBD2 matches at 7 bases. This CDR3 is 13 amino acids long. From germline, CDR1 is SQVTM and CDR2 ANQGSEA. Unmatched junction bases numbered 6, after V lost 7 bases and J lost 2 bases. The CDR3 DNA is TGCAGCGCAAGCTGGGACTACACAGATACGCAGTATTTT. Its translation: CSASWDYTDTQYF.

The chain couples TRBV15 to TRBJ2-1; TRBD2 matches at 7 bases. Germline lookup yields CDR1 LNHNV and CDR2 YYDKDF (reference sequence). This CDR3 has 14 amino acids. J gave up 13 bases and V 3 bases, and 12 bases lay outside the gene matches. The CDR3 DNA follows: TGTGCCACCAGCAGCAGCGGGGACCTGAGGGCCCAGTTCTTC. Its translation: CATSSSGDLRAQFF.